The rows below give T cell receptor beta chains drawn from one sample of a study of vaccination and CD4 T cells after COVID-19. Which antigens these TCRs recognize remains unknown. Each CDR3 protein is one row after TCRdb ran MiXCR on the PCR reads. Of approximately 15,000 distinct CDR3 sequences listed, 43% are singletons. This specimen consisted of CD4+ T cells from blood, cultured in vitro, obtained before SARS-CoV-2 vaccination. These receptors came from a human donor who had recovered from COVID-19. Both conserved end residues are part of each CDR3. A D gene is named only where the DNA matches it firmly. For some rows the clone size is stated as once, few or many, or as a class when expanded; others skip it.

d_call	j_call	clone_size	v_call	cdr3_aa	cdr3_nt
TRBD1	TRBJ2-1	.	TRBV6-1	CASSDEGGPKRAGMFF	TGTGCCAGCAGTGATGAAGGGGGCCCCAAGAGGGCGGGTATGTTCTTC
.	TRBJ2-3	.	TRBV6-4	CASSEGGTQYF	TGTGCCAGCAGTGAAGGCGGTACGCAGTATTTT
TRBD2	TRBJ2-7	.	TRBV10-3	CAISVGTSGTYEQYF	TGTGCCATCAGTGTTGGGACTAGCGGAACCTACGAGCAGTACTTC
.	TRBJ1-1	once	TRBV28	CASSSNEGGTEAFF	TGTGCCAGCAGTTCGAACGAAGGGGGCACTGAAGCTTTCTTT
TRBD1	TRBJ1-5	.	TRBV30	CAWSDDRGSQPQHF	TGTGCCTGGAGCGACGACAGGGGAAGTCAGCCCCAGCATTTT
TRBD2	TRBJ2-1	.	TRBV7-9	CASSPREGPYNEQFF	TGTGCCAGCAGCCCCCGGGAGGGTCCCTACAATGAGCAGTTCTTC
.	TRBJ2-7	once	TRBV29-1	CSVEIQGRYEQYF	TGCAGCGTTGAAATTCAGGGACGCTACGAGCAGTACTTC
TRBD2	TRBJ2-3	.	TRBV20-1	CSARDASGLRTDTQYF	TGCAGTGCTAGAGATGCTAGCGGACTCCGCACAGATACGCAGTATTTT
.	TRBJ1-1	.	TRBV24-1	CATSGRAGDYTEAFF	TGTGCCACCAGTGGGAGAGCAGGGGACTACACTGAAGCTTTCTTT
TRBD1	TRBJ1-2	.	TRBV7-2	CASSSGQGLSGYTF	TGTGCCAGCAGCTCAGGACAGGGATTAAGCGGCTACACCTTC
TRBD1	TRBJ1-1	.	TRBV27	CASSENRGKAEAFF	TGTGCCAGCAGCGAGAACAGGGGGAAGGCCGAAGCTTTCTTT
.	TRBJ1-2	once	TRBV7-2	CASSLDFRGRRYGYTF	TGTGCCAGCAGCTTAGATTTCCGGGGGCGGAGGTATGGCTACACCTTC
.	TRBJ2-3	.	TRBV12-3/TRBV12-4	CASGGMRDTQYF	TGTGCCAGCGGGGGGATGCGAGATACGCAGTATTTT
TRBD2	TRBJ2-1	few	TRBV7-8	CASSLVPSGTPKQFF	TGTGCCAGCAGCTTAGTTCCTAGCGGCACCCCAAAGCAGTTCTTC
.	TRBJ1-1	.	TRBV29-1	CSASGASGTEAFF	TGCAGCGCCTCCGGGGCTTCGGGGACTGAAGCTTTCTTT
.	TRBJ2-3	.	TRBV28	CASIQTGRVGTQYF	TGTGCCAGCATCCAGACAGGGAGGGTTGGGACGCAGTATTTT
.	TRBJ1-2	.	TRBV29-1	CSVDIAGSNGYTF	TGCAGCGTTGATATAGCCGGGTCCAATGGCTACACCTTC
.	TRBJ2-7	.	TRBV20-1	CSANDRRTYEQYF	TGCAGTGCTAACGACAGGAGAACCTACGAGCAATACTTC
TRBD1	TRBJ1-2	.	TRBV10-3	CAISEGQGYGYTF	TGTGCCATCAGTGAGGGACAGGGATATGGCTACACCTTC
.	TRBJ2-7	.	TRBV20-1	CSAIEIRVNEQYF	TGCAGTGCCATAGAGATTCGGGTCAACGAGCAGTACTTC
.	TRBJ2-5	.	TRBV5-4	CASSLAGTETQYF	TGTGCCAGCAGCTTAGCAGGGACAGAGACCCAGTACTTC
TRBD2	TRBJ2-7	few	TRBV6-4	CASNRYAGDEQYF	TGTGCCAGCAATCGGTATGCGGGAGACGAGCAGTACTTC
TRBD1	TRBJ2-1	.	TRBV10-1	CASRSTGTGRYNEQFF	TGCGCCAGCAGAAGTACCGGGACAGGCAGGTACAATGAGCAGTTCTTC
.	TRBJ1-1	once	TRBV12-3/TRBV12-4	CASSLSGLTEAFF	TGTGCCAGCAGTTTATCAGGGTTGACTGAAGCTTTCTTT
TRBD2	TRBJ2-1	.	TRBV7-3	CASSLTGLGGYEQFF	TGTGCCAGCAGCTTAACGGGACTAGGTGGCTATGAGCAGTTCTTC
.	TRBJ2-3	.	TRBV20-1	CSATLDRETDTQYF	TGCAGTGCTACCCTTGACAGAGAAACAGATACGCAGTATTTT
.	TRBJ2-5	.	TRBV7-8	CASSSWGWETQYF	TGTGCCAGCAGCTCCTGGGGTTGGGAGACCCAGTACTTC
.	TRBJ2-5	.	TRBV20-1	CSARDLGSQETQYF	TGCAGTGCTAGAGATCTCGGGAGCCAAGAGACCCAGTACTTC
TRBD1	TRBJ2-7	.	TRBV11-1	CASSPIGTGVYEQYF	TGTGCCAGCAGCCCTATCGGGACAGGGGTTTACGAGCAGTACTTC
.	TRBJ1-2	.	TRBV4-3	CASSQEGGTDYGYTF	TGCGCCAGCAGCCAAGAAGGGGGAACGGACTATGGCTACACCTTC
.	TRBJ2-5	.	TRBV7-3	CASSQGRASGETQYF	TGTGCCAGCAGCCAAGGGCGGGCTTCTGGGGAGACCCAGTACTTC
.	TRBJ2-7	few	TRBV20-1	CSARDRAGTGYEQYF	TGCAGTGCTAGAGACAGGGCGGGAACGGGCTACGAGCAGTACTTC
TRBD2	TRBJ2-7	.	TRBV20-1	CSARDPNGRAPYEQYF	TGCAGTGCTAGAGACCCTAACGGGAGGGCCCCCTACGAGCAGTACTTC
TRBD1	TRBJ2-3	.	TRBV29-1	CSVQDRVTDTQYF	TGCAGCGTCCAAGACAGGGTCACAGATACGCAGTATTTT
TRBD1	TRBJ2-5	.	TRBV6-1	CASSETGQSTQETQYF	TGTGCCAGCAGTGAAACGGGACAGTCAACTCAAGAGACCCAGTACTTC
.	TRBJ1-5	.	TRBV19	CASRSGQNQPQHF	TGTGCCAGTAGGAGTGGACAGAATCAGCCCCAGCATTTT
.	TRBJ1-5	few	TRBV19	CASSIVEGLGNQPQHF	TGTGCCAGTAGTATAGTTGAGGGGTTGGGCAATCAGCCCCAGCATTTT
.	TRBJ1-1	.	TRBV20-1	CSARAIQYEYQGNGNTEAFF	TGCAGTGCTAGGGCCATACAATACGAATACCAGGGTAATGGGAACACTGAAGCTTTCTTT
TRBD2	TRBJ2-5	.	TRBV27	CASSPTSRPGGASGLETQYF	TGTGCCAGCAGTCCGACGAGTCGCCCGGGGGGGGCTAGCGGGCTGGAGACCCAGTACTTC
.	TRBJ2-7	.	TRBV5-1	CASSFVYSYEQYF	TGCGCCAGCAGCTTCGTGTATTCCTACGAGCAGTACTTC
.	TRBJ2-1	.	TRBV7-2	CASSLARGDYNEQFF	TGTGCCAGCAGCTTAGCGAGGGGGGACTACAATGAGCAGTTCTTC
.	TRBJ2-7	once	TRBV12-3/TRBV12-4	CASSGRTGTSIYEQYF	TGTGCCAGCAGTGGGAGGACAGGCACGTCAATCTACGAGCAGTACTTC
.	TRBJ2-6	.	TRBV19	CASSIQGPLSSGANVLTF	TGTGCCAGTAGTATTCAGGGACCGCTGAGCTCTGGGGCCAACGTCCTGACTTTC
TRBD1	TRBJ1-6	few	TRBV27	CASSLGTVGGSPLHF	TGTGCCAGCAGTTTAGGGACAGTCGGGGGATCACCCCTCCACTTT
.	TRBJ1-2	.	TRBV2	CASGIQTGGLGYTF	TGTGCCAGCGGGATACAAACCGGGGGCTTGGGCTACACCTTC
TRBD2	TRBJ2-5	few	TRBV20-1	CSAPKSSGSIETQYF	TGCAGTGCCCCGAAGTCTAGCGGGAGTATAGAGACCCAGTACTTC
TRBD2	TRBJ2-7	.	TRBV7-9	CASSSGTSGESYEQYF	TGTGCCAGCAGCTCCGGGACTAGCGGGGAATCCTACGAGCAGTACTTC
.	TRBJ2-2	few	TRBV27	CASIGGRGGGTGELFF	TGTGCCAGCATCGGCGGGCGAGGCGGAGGCACCGGGGAGCTGTTTTTT
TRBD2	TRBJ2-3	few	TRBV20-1	CSARVASGRAGTDTQYF	TGCAGTGCTAGAGTTGCTAGCGGGAGGGCCGGCACAGATACGCAGTATTTT
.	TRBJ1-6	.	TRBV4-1	CASSQDVQGETYNSPLHF	TGCGCCAGCAGCCAAGATGTGCAGGGAGAAACCTATAATTCACCCCTCCACTTT